This T cell receptor beta chain is from a study of cytomegalovirus exposure and HLA in healthy donors. Across the whole study: Around 180 million T cells yielded 120 million or so unique TCR beta sequences, as an earlier analysis found. The study, taken as a whole, reports: The authors confirmed in vitro that three CMV-associated chains were specific for CMV antigens. There were over 150 TCR beta chains listed as cytomegalovirus-associated.

CDR1 MNHEY and CDR2 SVGAGI come from the germline V gene. The CDR3 length is 15 residues. Deletions cut 6 bases from V and 3 bases from J, with 17 bases between. Donors consisted of healthy bone marrow donors. In regard to this clone: No antigen is known for it.

The study ran its PCR with 60 Vbeta and 13 Jbeta primers. Repertoires were generated with immunoSEQ multiplex PCR, while TCRdb's copy carries only in-frame clones and drops some. Among about 150,000 clones listed, over 70% were seen once. The rearrangement joins TRBV6-5 to TRBJ1-2; a weak D match, TRBD1 (6 bases). This TCR came from a young man in good health and CMV-seronegative. Material: PBMCs. CDR3 coding DNA: TGTGCCAGCAGATTATACAGGGCTTCCTACTATGGCTACACCTTC. Translating gives CASRLYRASYYGYTF.